The 19 T cell receptor beta chains given below trace back to one sample, sequenced in a study of cytomegalovirus exposure and HLA in healthy donors. The primer mix had 60 Vbeta and 13 Jbeta primers. Sequenced by immunoSEQ multiplex PCR; TCRdb stores in-frame clones only, minus some. In the table there are 120,000 or so clones, roughly 78% of which are singletons. Sequencing was performed on PBMCs. These receptors were obtained from a middle-aged woman in good health and CMV-seronegative.

This clone showed up just a few times. The CDR3 bases are TGTGCCAGCAGGGTACCAGGGGGCACTGAAGCTTTCTTT. As protein: CASRVPGGTEAFF. The chain has TRBV11-2 and TRBJ1-1, with TRBD1 matching over 7 bases. The J segment lost 4 bases and the V segment lost 6 bases, leaving 5 bases of the junction unmatched. Germline V gives CDR1 SGHAT, CDR2 FQNNGV. The CDR3 consists of 13 residues.

V usage is TRBV6-6 and J usage is TRBJ2-2; D perhaps matches TRBD1 (6 bases). The CDR3 has 14 residues. Germline V gives CDR1 MNHNY, CDR2 SVGAGI (reference sequence). The V end was cut by 5 bases, the J end by 3 bases, with 10 bases between. As DNA, the CDR3 is TGTGCCAGCAGTACACAGGGCCACACCGGGGAGCTGTTTTTT. Translating it yields CASSTQGHTGELFF.

This clone has a handful of counts. The chain joins TRBV28 to TRBJ1-5; 8 nucleotides align to TRBD1. Trimming removed 6 bases from V and 1 base from J; junction bases left unmatched: 5. There are 15 residues in the CDR3. The germline V gene has CDR1 MDHEN and CDR2 SYDVKM. The CDR3 is CASRDRVLSNQPQHF. CDR3 nucleotide sequence: TGTGCCAGCAGGGACAGGGTGCTGAGCAATCAGCCCCAGCATTTT.

About this clone itself: The limits of the CDR3 on the DNA are not certain, so only TCRdb's listed CDR3 is given. The chain carries TRBV21-1 and TRBJ2-7; TRBD1 is the table's D call, not checked against the DNA. TRBV21-1 is an annotated pseudogene. Inclusive of both ends, the CDR3 amounts to 14 amino acids. CDR3 protein: CASTQGLYGCEQYF.

This chain connects TRBV5-1 to TRBJ2-7, with a possible D match to TRBD1 (5 bases). Trimming left V 0 bases short and J 3 bases short, with 7 bases between. The CDR3 runs to 13 residues. CDR1 is SGHRS and CDR2 is YFSETQ in the germline V gene. The CDR3 is CASSLGQLYEQYF. CDR3 in DNA: TGCGCCAGCAGCTTGGGACAGCTCTACGAGCAGTACTTC.

J is TRBJ2-7 and V is TRBV7-6, with 11 nucleotides matching TRBD1. Germline V CDR1 and CDR2: SGHVS, FNYEAQ. The V gene end was trimmed by 5 bases and the J gene end by 3 bases; junction bases not matched to a gene: 3. CDR3 length: 14 residues. The CDR3 is CASSPGTGGYEQYF. The CDR3 DNA reads as TGTGCCAGCAGCCCAGGGACAGGGGGCTACGAGCAGTACTTC.

The chain carries TRBV27 and TRBJ1-1; 8 nucleotides line up with TRBD1. The V gene's germline CDR1 is MNHEY and CDR2 SMNVEV (reference sequence). Germline trimming cut 4 bases from V and 4 bases from J; bases unmatched to any gene: 8. The CDR3 sequence is 15 residues long. The DNA for the CDR3 is TGTGCCAGCAGTTCTTACAGGGGGGGAGTCACTGAAGCTTTCTTT. This translates into CASSSYRGGVTEAFF.

V usage is TRBV5-1 and J usage is TRBJ2-1; 7 positions match TRBD2. The CDR3 contains 16 residues. From germline, CDR1 is SGHRS and CDR2 YFSETQ. The junction had 15 bases not matched to a gene; V was cut back by 5 bases and J by 7 bases. The DNA of the CDR3 is TGCGCCAGCAGTCGCCGACTAGCTTGGGGAGTAAATGAGCAGTTCTTC. Residues: CASSRRLAWGVNEQFF. Together with reference TRBV5-1 and TRBJ2-1, the CDR3 gives the full variable domain: KAGVTQTPRYLIKTRGQQVTLSCSPISGHRSVSWYQQTPGQGLQFLFEYFSETQRNKGNFPGRFSGRQFSNSRSEMNVSTLELGDSALYLCASSRRLAWGVNEQFFGPGTRLTVL.

This clone was detected a few times. The V call is TRBV29-1, the J call TRBJ1-2; possibly TRBD1 for D (6 bases). Germline CDR1 SQVTM, CDR2 ANQGSEA. The CDR3 has 12 amino acids. The V end was cut by 4 bases, the J end by 4 bases, with 10 bases between. The CDR3 region has the DNA TGCAGCGTTGGGGGGCTCAGCTATGGCTACACCTTC. Translated: CSVGGLSYGYTF.

This clone appeared once. The CDR3 DNA reads TGTGCCAGCAGCTCATACCTAGGGCCGGCGGGCGGGGAGCTGTTTTTT. Protein: CASSSYLGPAGGELFF. This sequence joins TRBV5-6 and TRBJ2-2; D possibly corresponds to TRBD2 (5 bases). The CDR3 spans 16 residues. V lost 3 bases to trimming and J lost 7 bases, with 19 bases between them. Germline CDR1 and CDR2: SGHDT and YYEEEE.

The chain is built from TRBV5-1 and TRBJ1-4, with D hard to call. Germline V gene data show CDR1 as SGHRS and CDR2 as YFSETQ. This CDR3 region has 15 residues. The germline V and J ends were trimmed by 0 bases and 4 bases, with 10 bases remaining between them. Here the CDR3 reads CASSLVPLYNEKLFF. The CDR3 nucleotides read TGCGCCAGCAGCTTGGTACCTCTATATAATGAAAAACTGTTTTTT.

The chain has TRBV7-9 and TRBJ1-1, with 9 nucleotides matching TRBD1. Germline CDR1 SEHNR, CDR2 FQNEAQ (reference sequence). V gave up 1 base and J gave up 4 bases; unmatched junction bases: 4. CDR3 length equals 15 residues. The CDR3 region has the DNA TGTGCCAGCAGCTTAGACAGGGGGCTTATCACTGAAGCTTTCTTT. This gives the protein CASSLDRGLITEAFF. Drawing the rest from reference TRBV7-9 and TRBJ1-1, the complete variable domain is DTGVSQNPRHKITKRGQNVTFRCDPISEHNRLYWYRQTLGQGPEFLTYFQNEAQLEKSRLLSDRFSAERPKGSFSTLEIQRTEQGDSAMYLCASSLDRGLITEAFFGQGTRLTVV.

The chain has TRBV5-1 and TRBJ2-7; D might be TRBD1 (5 bases). CDR1 SGHRS and CDR2 YFSETQ come from the germline V gene. V lost 6 bases and J lost 3, with 16 bases in between. The CDR3 consists of 14 residues. The DNA of the CDR3 is TGCGCCAGCACAAGTGAACCAGGGCTCTACGAGCAGTACTTC. Its protein is CASTSEPGLYEQYF. Variable domain in full (rest from reference TRBV5-1 and TRBJ2-7): KAGVTQTPRYLIKTRGQQVTLSCSPISGHRSVSWYQQTPGQGLQFLFEYFSETQRNKGNFPGRFSGRQFSNSRSEMNVSTLELGDSALYLCASTSEPGLYEQYFGPGTRLTVT.

This clone was observed once. The gene calls are TRBV19 and TRBJ1-5; TRBD1 matches at 10 bases. Germline V CDR1 and CDR2: LNHDA, SQIVND (reference sequence). The CDR3 is made up of 19 amino acids. The V gene end was trimmed by 4 bases and the J gene end by 0 bases; junction bases not matched to a gene: 12. This CDR3 is CASSTPRDRGFNSNQPQHF. CDR3 in DNA: TGTGCCAGTAGTACCCCTCGGGACAGGGGCTTTAATAGCAATCAGCCCCAGCATTTT.

Regarding this clone: Its ends do not fully match the called genes, so a read error is possible. This chain joins TRBV15 and TRBJ2-6, with D tentatively TRBD1 (6 bases). The CDR3 loop spans 18 amino acids. Germline lookup yields CDR1 LNHNV and CDR2 YYDKDF (reference sequence). CDR3 loop: CATSRELGHNSGANGLTF. CDR3 nucleotide sequence: TGTGCCACCAGCAGAGAGCTGGGACACAACTCTGGGGCCAACGGCCTGACTTTC.

The chain recombines TRBV14 with TRBJ2-1; 7 bases align to TRBD2. V was clipped by 0 bases and J by 5 bases; unmatched bases: 10. Looked up from germline, CDR1 is SGHDN and CDR2 is FVKESK. This CDR3 comprises 17 residues. CDR3 nucleotide sequence: TGTGCCAGCAGCCAAGACGAGCAGCCGGGACTAAACAATGAGCAGTTCTTC. This translates into CASSQDEQPGLNNEQFF.

V is TRBV6-5 and J is TRBJ1-3; D unresolved. CDR1 MNHEY and CDR2 SVGAGI come from the germline V gene. V dropped 6 bases and J dropped 2 bases, with 14 bases sitting between them. The CDR3 extends over 15 amino acids. The CDR3 loop reads CASSLGGLPGNTIYF. CDR3 in DNA: TGTGCCAGCAGCTTGGGCGGGCTCCCTGGAAACACCATATATTTT.

This chain joins TRBV11-2 and TRBJ1-1; a possible D gene is TRBD1 (5 bases). Germline loops: CDR1 SGHAT, CDR2 FQNNGV. V was clipped by 5 bases and J by 5 bases, with 15 bases between them. The CDR3 has 14 amino acids. The CDR3 protein is CASSARRGGTEAFF. The CDR3 DNA sequence: TGTGCCAGCAGCGCCCGTCGGGGGGGGACTGAAGCTTTCTTT.

V is TRBV18 and J is TRBJ1-4, with D uncertain. The CDR3 is made up of 16 amino acids. Germline assignment: CDR1 KGHSH and CDR2 LQKENI. Trimming pared 2 bases from V and 0 bases from J, leaving 10 bases between. The CDR3 here is CASSPSTAATNEKLFF. For the CDR3, the DNA is TGTGCCAGCTCACCATCAACAGCCGCAACTAATGAAAAACTGTTTTTT.